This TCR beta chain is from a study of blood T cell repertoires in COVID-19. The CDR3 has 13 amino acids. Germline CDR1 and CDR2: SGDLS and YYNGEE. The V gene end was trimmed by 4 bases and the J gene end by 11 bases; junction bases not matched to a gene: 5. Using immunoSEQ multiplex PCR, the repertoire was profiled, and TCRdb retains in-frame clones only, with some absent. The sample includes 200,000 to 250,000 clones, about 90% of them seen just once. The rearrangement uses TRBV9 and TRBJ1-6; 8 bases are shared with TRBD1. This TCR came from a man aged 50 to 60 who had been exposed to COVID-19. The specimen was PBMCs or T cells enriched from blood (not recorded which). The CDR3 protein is CASSSGQGTPLHF. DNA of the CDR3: TGTGCCAGCAGCTCTGGACAGGGTACACCCCTCCACTTT.